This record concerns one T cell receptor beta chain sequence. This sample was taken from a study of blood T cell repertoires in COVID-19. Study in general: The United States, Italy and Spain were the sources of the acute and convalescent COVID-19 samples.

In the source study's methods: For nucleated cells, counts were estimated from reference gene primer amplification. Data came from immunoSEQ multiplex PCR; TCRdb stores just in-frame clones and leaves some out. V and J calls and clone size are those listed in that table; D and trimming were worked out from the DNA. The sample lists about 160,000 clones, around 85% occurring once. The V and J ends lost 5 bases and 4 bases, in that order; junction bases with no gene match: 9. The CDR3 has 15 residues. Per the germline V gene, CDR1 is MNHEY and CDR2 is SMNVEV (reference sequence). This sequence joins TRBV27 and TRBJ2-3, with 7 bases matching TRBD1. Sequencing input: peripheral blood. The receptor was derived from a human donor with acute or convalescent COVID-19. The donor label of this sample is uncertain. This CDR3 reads CASSQTGSTPDTQYF. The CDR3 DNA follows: TGTGCCAGCAGTCAGACAGGGAGCACCCCAGATACGCAGTATTTT.